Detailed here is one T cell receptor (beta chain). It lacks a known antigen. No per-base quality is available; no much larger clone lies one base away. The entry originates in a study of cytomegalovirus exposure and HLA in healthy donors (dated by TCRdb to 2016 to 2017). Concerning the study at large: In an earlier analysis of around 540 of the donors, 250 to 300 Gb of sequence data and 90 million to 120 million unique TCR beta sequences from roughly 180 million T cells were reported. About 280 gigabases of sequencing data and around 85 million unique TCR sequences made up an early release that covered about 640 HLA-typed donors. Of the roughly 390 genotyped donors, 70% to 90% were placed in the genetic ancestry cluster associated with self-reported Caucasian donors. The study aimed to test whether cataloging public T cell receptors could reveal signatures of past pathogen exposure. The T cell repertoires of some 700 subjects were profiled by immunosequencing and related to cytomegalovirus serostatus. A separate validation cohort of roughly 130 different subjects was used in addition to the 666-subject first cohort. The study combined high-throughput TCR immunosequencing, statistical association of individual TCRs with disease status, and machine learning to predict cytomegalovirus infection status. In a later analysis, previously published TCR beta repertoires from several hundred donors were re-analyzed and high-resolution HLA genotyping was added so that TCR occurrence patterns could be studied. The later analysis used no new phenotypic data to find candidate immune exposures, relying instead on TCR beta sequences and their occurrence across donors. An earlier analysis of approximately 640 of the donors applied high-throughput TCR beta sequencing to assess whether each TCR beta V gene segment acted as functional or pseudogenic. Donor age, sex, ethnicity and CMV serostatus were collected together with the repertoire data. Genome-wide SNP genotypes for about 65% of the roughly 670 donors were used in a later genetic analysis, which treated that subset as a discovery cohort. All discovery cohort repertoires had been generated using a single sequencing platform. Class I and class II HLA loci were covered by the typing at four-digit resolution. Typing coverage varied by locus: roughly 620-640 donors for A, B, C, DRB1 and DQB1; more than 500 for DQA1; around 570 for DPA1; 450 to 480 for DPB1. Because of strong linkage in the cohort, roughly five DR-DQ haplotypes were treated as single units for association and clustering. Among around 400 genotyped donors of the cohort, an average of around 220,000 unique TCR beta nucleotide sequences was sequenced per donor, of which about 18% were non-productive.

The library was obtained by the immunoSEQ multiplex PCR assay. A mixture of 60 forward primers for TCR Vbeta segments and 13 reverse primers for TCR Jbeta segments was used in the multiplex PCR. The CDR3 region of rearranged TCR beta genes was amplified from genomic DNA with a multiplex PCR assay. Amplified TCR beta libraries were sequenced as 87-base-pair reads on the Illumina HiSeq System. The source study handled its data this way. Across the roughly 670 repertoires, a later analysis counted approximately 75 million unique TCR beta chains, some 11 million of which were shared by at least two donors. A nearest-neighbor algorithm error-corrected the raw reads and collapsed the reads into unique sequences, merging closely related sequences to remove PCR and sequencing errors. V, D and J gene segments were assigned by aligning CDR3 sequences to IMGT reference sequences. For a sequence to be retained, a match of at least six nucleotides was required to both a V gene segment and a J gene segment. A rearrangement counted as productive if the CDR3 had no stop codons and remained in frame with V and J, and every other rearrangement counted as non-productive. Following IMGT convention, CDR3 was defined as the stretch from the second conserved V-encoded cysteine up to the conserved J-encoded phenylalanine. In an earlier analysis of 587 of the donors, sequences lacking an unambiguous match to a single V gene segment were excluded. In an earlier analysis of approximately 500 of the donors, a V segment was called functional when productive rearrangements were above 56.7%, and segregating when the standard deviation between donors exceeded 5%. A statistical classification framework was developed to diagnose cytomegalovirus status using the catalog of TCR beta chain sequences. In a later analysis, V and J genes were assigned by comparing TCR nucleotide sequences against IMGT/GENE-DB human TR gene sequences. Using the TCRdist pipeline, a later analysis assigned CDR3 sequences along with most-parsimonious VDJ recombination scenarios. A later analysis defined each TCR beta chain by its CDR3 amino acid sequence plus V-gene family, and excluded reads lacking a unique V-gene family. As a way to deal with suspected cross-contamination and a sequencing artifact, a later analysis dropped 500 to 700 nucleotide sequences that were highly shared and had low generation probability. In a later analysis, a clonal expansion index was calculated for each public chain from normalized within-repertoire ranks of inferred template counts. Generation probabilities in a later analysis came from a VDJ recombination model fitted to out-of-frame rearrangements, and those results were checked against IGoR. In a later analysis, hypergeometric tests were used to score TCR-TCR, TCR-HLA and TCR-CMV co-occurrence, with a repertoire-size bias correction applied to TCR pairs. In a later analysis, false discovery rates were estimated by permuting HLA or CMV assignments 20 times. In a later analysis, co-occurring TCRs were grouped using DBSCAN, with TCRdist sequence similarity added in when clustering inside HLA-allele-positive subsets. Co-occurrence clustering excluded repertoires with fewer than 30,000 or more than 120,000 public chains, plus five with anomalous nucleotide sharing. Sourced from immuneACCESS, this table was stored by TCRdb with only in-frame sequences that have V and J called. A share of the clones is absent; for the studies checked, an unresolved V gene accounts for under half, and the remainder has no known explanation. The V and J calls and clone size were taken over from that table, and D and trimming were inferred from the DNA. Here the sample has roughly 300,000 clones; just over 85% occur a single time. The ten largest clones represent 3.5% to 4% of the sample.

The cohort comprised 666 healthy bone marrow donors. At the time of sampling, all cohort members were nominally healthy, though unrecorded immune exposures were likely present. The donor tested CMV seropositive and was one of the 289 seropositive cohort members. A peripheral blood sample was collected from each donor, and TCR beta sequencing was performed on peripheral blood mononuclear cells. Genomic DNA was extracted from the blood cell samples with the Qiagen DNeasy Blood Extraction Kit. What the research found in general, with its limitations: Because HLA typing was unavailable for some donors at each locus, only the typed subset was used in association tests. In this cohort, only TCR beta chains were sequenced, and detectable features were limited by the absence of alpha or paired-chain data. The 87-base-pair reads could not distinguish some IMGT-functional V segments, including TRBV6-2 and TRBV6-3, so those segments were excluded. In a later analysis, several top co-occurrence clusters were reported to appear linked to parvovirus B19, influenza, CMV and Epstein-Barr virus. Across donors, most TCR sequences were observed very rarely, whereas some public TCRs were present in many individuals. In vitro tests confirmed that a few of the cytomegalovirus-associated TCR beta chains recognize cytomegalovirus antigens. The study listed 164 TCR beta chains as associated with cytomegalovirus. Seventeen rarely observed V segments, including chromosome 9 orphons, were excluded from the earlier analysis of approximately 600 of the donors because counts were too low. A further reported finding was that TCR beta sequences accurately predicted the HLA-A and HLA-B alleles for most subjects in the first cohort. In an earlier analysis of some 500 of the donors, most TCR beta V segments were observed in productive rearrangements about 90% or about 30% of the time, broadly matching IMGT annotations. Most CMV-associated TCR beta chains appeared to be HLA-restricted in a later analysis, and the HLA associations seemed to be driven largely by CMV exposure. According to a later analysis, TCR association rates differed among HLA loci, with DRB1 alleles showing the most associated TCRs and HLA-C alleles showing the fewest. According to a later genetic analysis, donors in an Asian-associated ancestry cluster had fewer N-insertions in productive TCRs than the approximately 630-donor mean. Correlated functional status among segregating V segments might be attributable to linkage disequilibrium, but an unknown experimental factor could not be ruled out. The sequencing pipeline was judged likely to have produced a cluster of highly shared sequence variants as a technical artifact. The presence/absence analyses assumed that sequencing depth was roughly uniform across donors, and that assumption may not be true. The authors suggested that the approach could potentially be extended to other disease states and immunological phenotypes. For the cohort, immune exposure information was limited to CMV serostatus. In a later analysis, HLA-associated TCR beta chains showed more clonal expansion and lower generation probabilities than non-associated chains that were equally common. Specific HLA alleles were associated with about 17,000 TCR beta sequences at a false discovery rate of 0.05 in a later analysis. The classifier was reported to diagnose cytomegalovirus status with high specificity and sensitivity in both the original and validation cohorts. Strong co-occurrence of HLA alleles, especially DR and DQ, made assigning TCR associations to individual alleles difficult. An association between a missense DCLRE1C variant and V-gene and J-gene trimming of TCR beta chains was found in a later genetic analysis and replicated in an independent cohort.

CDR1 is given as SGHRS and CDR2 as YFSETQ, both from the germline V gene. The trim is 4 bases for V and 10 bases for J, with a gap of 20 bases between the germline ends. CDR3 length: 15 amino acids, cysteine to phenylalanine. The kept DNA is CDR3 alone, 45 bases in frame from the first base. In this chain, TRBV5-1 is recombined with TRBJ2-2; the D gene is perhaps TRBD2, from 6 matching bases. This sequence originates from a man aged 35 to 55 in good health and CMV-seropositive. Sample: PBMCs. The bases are TGCGCCAGCAGCCTGGGGGACTGGGGAATGGTGGAGCTGTTTTTT. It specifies CASSLGDWGMVELFF.